This T cell receptor beta chain was sequenced during a study of blood T cell repertoires in COVID-19. Libraries were prepared by immunoSEQ multiplex PCR; TCRdb keeps only in-frame clonotypes and omits some of them. The repertoire holds about 160,000 clones, with about 85% as singletons. The CDR3 has 17 amino acids. CDR1 MNHEY and CDR2 SVGEGT come from the germline V gene. Trimming left V 5 bases short and J 0 bases short, with 17 bases between. Sample: peripheral blood. This receptor was obtained from a woman in her 50s with COVID-19, enrolled during active disease. J is TRBJ2-4 and V is TRBV6-2 or TRBV6-3, with D hard to call. DNA of the CDR3: TGTGCCAGCAGTCCCCGGTCCGCGAGCCTAGCCAAAAACATTCAGTACTTC. Protein: CASSPRSASLAKNIQYF.